The clone carrying this T cell receptor beta chain was observed a few times. Germline V gene lookup returns CDR1 SNHLY and CDR2 FYNNEI. This CDR3 spans 14 amino acids. The ends were cut back, 6 bases at V and 4 bases at J, with 15 bases in the middle. TCRdb re-derived calls from the 5' RACE reads in MiXCR, one entry per CDR3 protein. The sample includes 100,000 to 150,000 distinct CDR3 sequences, 5% to 6.5% seen only once; the top ten take approximately 2%. These data are taken from a study of T-cell memory formation after mild COVID-19. The J gene is TRBJ2-5, the V gene TRBV2, with no clear D. The receptor comes from an adult woman who had mild COVID-19 (a few samples of this study predate the infection). Cell type and time point are not known. Sequencing was done on a sample of PBMCs or a T cell subset sorted from them (not recorded which). Here the CDR3 reads CASRSRPYGETQYF. The CDR3 region has the DNA TGTGCCAGCAGAAGCAGACCCTATGGAGAGACCCAGTACTTC.